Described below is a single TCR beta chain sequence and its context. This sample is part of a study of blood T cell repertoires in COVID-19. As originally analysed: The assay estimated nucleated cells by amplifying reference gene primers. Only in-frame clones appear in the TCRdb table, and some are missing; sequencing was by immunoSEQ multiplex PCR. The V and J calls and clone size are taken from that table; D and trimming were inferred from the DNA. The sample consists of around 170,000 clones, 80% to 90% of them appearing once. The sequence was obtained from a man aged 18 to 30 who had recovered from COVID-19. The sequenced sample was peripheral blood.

As DNA, the CDR3 is TGTGCCAGCAGTTTAGGGACTAGCTGGTCCACAGATACGCAGTATTTT. Its protein product is CASSLGTSWSTDTQYF. The chain is built from TRBV28 and TRBJ2-3, with TRBD2 matching over 9 bases. The CDR3 length is 16 residues. The V segment lost 2 bases and the J segment 2 bases; nucleotides outside the gene matches: 5. Germline loops: CDR1 MDHEN, CDR2 SYDVKM. Complete variable domain (other parts from reference TRBV28 and TRBJ2-3): DVKVTQSSRYLVKRTGEKVFLECVQDMDHENMFWYRQDPGLGLRLIYFSYDVKMKEKGDIPEGYSVSREKKERFSLILESASTNQTSMYLCASSLGTSWSTDTQYFGPGTRLTVL.